This T cell receptor (beta chain) stems from a study of T cell responses to AZD1222 COVID-19 vaccine. At the level of the study: Second doses that came at about 4 or about 12 weeks were put together. The study, taken as a whole, reports: Sampling captured repertoires only after the peak T cell response. It was only 6 or 7 AZD1222 recipients who were seropositive at baseline.

In the case of this clone: Antigen: not known.

Clones were read by immunoSEQ multiplex PCR, and TCRdb kept only the in-frame ones, dropping some. The profile shows about 120,000 clones, roughly 90% of them singletons. The germline V gene encodes CDR1 SGHTA and CDR2 FQGTGA. V dropped 5 bases and J dropped 0; count of bases not matched to a gene: 2. The CDR3 spans 15 residues. This specimen was peripheral blood, taken on day 0 of AZD1222 vaccination. The gene calls are TRBV7-3 and TRBJ2-1; 9 bases line up with TRBD2. The sequence derives from an adult in good health. The CDR3 nucleotides are TGTGCCAGCAGCCTTAGCGGGAGCTCCTACAATGAGCAGTTCTTC. This translates into CASSLSGSSYNEQFF.